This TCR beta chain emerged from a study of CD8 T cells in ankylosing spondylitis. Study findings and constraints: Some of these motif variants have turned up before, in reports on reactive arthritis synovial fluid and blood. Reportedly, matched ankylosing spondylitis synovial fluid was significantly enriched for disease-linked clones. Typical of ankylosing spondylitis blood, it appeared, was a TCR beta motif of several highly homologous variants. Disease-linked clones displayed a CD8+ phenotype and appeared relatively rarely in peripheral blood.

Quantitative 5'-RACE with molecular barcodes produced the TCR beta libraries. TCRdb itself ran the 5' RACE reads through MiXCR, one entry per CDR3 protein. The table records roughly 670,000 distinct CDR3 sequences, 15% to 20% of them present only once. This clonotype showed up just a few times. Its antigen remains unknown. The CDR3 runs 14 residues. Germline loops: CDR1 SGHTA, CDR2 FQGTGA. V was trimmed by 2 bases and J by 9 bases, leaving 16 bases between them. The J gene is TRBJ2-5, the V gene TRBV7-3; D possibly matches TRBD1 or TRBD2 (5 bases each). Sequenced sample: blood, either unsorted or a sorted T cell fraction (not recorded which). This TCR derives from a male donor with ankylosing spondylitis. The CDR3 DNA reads TGTGCCAGCAGCTTAGCAGGGCACAAGGAGGCCCAGTACTTC. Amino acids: CASSLAGHKEAQYF.